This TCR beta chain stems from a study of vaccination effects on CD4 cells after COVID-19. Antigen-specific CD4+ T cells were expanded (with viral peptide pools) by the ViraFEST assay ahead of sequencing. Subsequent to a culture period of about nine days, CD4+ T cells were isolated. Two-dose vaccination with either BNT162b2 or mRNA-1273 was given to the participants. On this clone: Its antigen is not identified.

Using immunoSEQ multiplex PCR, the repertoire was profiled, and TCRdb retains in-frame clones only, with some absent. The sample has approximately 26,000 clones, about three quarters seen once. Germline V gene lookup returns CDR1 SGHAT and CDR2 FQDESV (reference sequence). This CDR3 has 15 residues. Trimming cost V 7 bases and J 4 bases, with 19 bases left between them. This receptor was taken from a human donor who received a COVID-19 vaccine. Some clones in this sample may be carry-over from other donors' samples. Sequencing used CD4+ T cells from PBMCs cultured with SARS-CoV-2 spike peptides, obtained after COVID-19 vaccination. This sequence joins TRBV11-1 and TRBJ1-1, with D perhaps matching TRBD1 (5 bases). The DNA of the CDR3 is TGTGCCAGCACCTTCAACGTCGGGGGGACCACTGAAGCTTTCTTT. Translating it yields CASTFNVGGTTEAFF. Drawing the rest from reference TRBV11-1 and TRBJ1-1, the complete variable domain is EAEVAQSPRYKITEKSQAVAFWCDPISGHATLYWYRQILGQGPELLVQFQDESVVDDSQLPKDRFSAERLKGVDSTLKIQPAELGDSAMYLCASTFNVGGTTEAFFGQGTRLTVV.